This is a list of T cell receptor beta chains from one sample in a study of cytomegalovirus exposure and HLA in healthy donors. Libraries were prepared by immunoSEQ multiplex PCR; TCRdb keeps only in-frame clonotypes and omits some of them. The sample shows nearly 110,000 clones, around 76% of them seen only once. The sequencing sample was made of PBMCs. Receptors originate from a man aged 25-45 years in good health and CMV-seropositive. The CDR3 runs from the conserved cysteine through the conserved F or W. D genes are given only for firm matches. The listing skips clone size in some rows; elsewhere it reads once, few, many or a size class.

v_gene: TRBV5-4; abundance: .; j_gene: TRBJ1-5; d_gene: TRBD1; CDR3aa: CASSLGGGSQPQHF; CDR3nt: TGTGCCAGCAGCTTGGGAGGGGGCTCCCAGCCCCAGCATTTT
v_gene: TRBV4-2; abundance: .; j_gene: TRBJ1-4; d_gene: TRBD1; CDR3aa: CASSFLGQGSTNEKLFF; CDR3nt: TGTGCCAGCAGCTTCCTGGGACAGGGCTCAACTAATGAAAAACTGTTTTTT
v_gene: TRBV30; abundance: once; j_gene: TRBJ2-7; d_gene: .; CDR3aa: CAWIGNGDEQYF; CDR3nt: TGTGCCTGGATAGGAAACGGAGACGAGCAGTACTTC
v_gene: TRBV6-5; abundance: .; j_gene: TRBJ1-2; d_gene: .; CDR3aa: CASSYSTTGHYGYTF; CDR3nt: TGTGCCAGCAGTTACTCGACAACAGGGCATTATGGCTACACCTTC
v_gene: TRBV2; abundance: once; j_gene: TRBJ1-5; d_gene: TRBD1; CDR3aa: CASSDRTGNQPQHF; CDR3nt: TGTGCCAGCAGTGACAGGACAGGTAATCAGCCCCAGCATTTT
v_gene: TRBV7-9; abundance: .; j_gene: TRBJ1-2; d_gene: TRBD1; CDR3aa: CASSPQTGGTF; CDR3nt: TGTGCCAGCAGCCCCCAGACAGGGGGCACCTTC
v_gene: TRBV28; abundance: .; j_gene: TRBJ2-7; d_gene: TRBD1; CDR3aa: CASSGSDRALYEQYF; CDR3nt: TGTGCCAGCAGTGGTTCCGACAGGGCCCTCTACGAGCAGTACTTC
v_gene: TRBV5-4; abundance: .; j_gene: TRBJ1-1; d_gene: .; CDR3aa: CASSSYMEAFF; CDR3nt: TGTGCCAGCAGCTCGTATATGGAAGCTTTCTTT
v_gene: TRBV5-5; abundance: .; j_gene: TRBJ2-1; d_gene: TRBD1; CDR3aa: CASSYGTGAVYNEQFF; CDR3nt: TGTGCCAGCAGCTATGGGACAGGGGCAGTCTACAATGAGCAGTTCTTC
v_gene: TRBV7-9; abundance: .; j_gene: TRBJ1-1; d_gene: .; CDR3aa: CASSLFPENTEAFF; CDR3nt: TGTGCCAGCAGCTTATTTCCAGAAAACACTGAAGCTTTCTTT
v_gene: TRBV7-2; abundance: .; j_gene: TRBJ2-5; d_gene: .; CDR3aa: CASNQGGGETQYF; CDR3nt: TGTGCCAGCAACCAGGGAGGAGGCGAGACCCAGTACTTC
v_gene: TRBV29-1; abundance: .; j_gene: TRBJ2-6; d_gene: .; CDR3aa: CSVALGANGLTF; CDR3nt: TGCAGCGTTGCGTTAGGGGCCAACGGCCTGACTTTC
v_gene: TRBV7-9; abundance: .; j_gene: TRBJ1-3; d_gene: .; CDR3aa: CASSLARTYSGNTIYF; CDR3nt: TGTGCCAGCAGCTTAGCGCGTACTTACTCTGGAAACACCATATATTTT
v_gene: TRBV2; abundance: .; j_gene: TRBJ1-1; d_gene: .; CDR3aa: CASTPDRNQKNTEAFF; CDR3nt: TGTGCCAGCACGCCTGACAGGAACCAAAAAAACACTGAAGCTTTCTTT
v_gene: TRBV10-3; abundance: .; j_gene: TRBJ2-5; d_gene: TRBD1; CDR3aa: CAISESAQGIGETQYF; CDR3nt: TGTGCCATCAGTGAGTCGGCACAGGGGATTGGAGAGACCCAGTACTTC
v_gene: TRBV19; abundance: .; j_gene: TRBJ2-7; d_gene: TRBD1; CDR3aa: CASSRGQEAYEQYF; CDR3nt: TGTGCCAGTAGCAGGGGACAGGAGGCCTACGAGCAGTACTTC
v_gene: TRBV29-1; abundance: .; j_gene: TRBJ2-5; d_gene: .; CDR3aa: CSVEWGRETQYF; CDR3nt: TGCAGCGTTGAATGGGGCCGTGAGACCCAGTACTTC
v_gene: TRBV30; abundance: .; j_gene: TRBJ2-6; d_gene: .; CDR3aa: CAWISGAGGSSGANGLTF; CDR3nt: TGTGCCTGGATTAGCGGTGCAGGGGGAAGCTCTGGGGCCAACGGCCTGACTTTC
v_gene: TRBV11-2; abundance: .; j_gene: TRBJ1-5; d_gene: .; CDR3aa: CASSNNQDIRNQPQHF; CDR3nt: TGTGCCAGCAGCAACAATCAGGACATCCGGAATCAGCCCCAGCATTTT
v_gene: TRBV2; abundance: few; j_gene: TRBJ2-3; d_gene: .; CDR3aa: CASISRTQYF; CDR3nt: TGTGCCAGCATTAGCCGTACGCAGTATTTT
v_gene: TRBV10-1; abundance: .; j_gene: TRBJ1-1; d_gene: TRBD1; CDR3aa: CASRGQGGANTEAFF; CDR3nt: TGCGCCAGCAGGGGACAGGGGGGAGCTAACACTGAAGCTTTCTTT
v_gene: TRBV2; abundance: .; j_gene: TRBJ2-3; d_gene: TRBD2; CDR3aa: CTSMGLVPDTQYF; CDR3nt: TGTACCAGCATGGGACTAGTTCCCGATACGCAGTATTTT
v_gene: TRBV4-1; abundance: .; j_gene: TRBJ2-1; d_gene: TRBD2; CDR3aa: CASSTPLAGVANEQFF; CDR3nt: TGCGCCAGCAGCACCCCACTAGCGGGGGTTGCCAATGAGCAGTTCTTC
v_gene: TRBV19; abundance: .; j_gene: TRBJ2-7; d_gene: .; CDR3aa: CASSSLQTGASYEQYF; CDR3nt: TGTGCCAGTAGTTCCCTCCAGACAGGTGCCTCCTACGAGCAGTACTTC
v_gene: TRBV2; abundance: once; j_gene: TRBJ1-2; d_gene: TRBD1; CDR3aa: CASNLDRGSDYGYTF; CDR3nt: TGTGCCAGCAACTTAGACAGGGGGAGCGACTATGGCTACACCTTC
v_gene: TRBV11-3; abundance: few; j_gene: TRBJ2-7; d_gene: .; CDR3aa: CASSFRQAPYEQYF; CDR3nt: TGTGCCAGCAGCTTCAGACAGGCCCCCTACGAGCAGTACTTC
v_gene: TRBV6-1; abundance: .; j_gene: TRBJ1-1; d_gene: TRBD1; CDR3aa: CASRPGQSNTEAFF; CDR3nt: TGTGCCAGCAGACCGGGACAGTCCAACACTGAAGCTTTCTTT
v_gene: TRBV7-9; abundance: few; j_gene: TRBJ2-7; d_gene: .; CDR3aa: CASSPDSGVSYEQYF; CDR3nt: TGTGCCAGCAGCCCAGACTCGGGGGTTTCCTACGAGCAGTACTTC
v_gene: TRBV7-9; abundance: .; j_gene: TRBJ2-1; d_gene: .; CDR3aa: CAGSGTEQFF; CDR3nt: TGTGCCGGATCCGGGACAGAGCAGTTCTTC
v_gene: TRBV21-1; abundance: .; j_gene: TRBJ2-1; d_gene: .; CDR3aa: CASSDRTSGGHSYNEQFF; CDR3nt: TGTGCCAGCAGCGATCGGACTAGCGGGGGTCACTCCTACAATGAGCAGTTCTTC
v_gene: TRBV27; abundance: once; j_gene: TRBJ2-6; d_gene: .; CDR3aa: CASSLQMSGANGLTF; CDR3nt: TGTGCCAGCAGTTTACAGATGTCTGGGGCCAACGGCCTGACTTTC
v_gene: TRBV4-1; abundance: .; j_gene: TRBJ1-1; d_gene: TRBD1; CDR3aa: CASSHRTRTGEAFF; CDR3nt: TGCGCCAGCAGCCATCGCACCCGGACAGGAGAAGCTTTCTTT
v_gene: TRBV5-6; abundance: .; j_gene: TRBJ2-7; d_gene: TRBD2; CDR3aa: CASSLARGLAGFSYEQYF; CDR3nt: TGTGCCAGCAGCTTGGCTCGAGGGCTAGCGGGGTTCTCCTACGAGCAGTACTTC
v_gene: TRBV27; abundance: .; j_gene: TRBJ1-1; d_gene: .; CDR3aa: CASGAPGGVEAFF; CDR3nt: TGTGCCAGCGGCGCCCCCGGGGGGGTCGAAGCTTTCTTT
v_gene: TRBV5-1; abundance: once; j_gene: TRBJ2-1; d_gene: .; CDR3aa: CASSETPVLITNEQFF; CDR3nt: TGCGCCAGCAGCGAGACTCCAGTCTTAATTACAAATGAGCAGTTCTTC
v_gene: TRBV7-9; abundance: .; j_gene: TRBJ1-2; d_gene: .; CDR3aa: CSSSLGQNYGYTF; CDR3nt: TGTTCCAGCAGCCTTGGACAGAACTATGGCTACACCTTC
v_gene: TRBV2; abundance: few; j_gene: TRBJ1-6; d_gene: .; CDR3aa: CASSVTSGVGSPLHF; CDR3nt: TGTGCCAGCAGTGTGACGTCAGGGGTTGGTTCACCCCTCCACTTT
v_gene: TRBV19; abundance: few; j_gene: TRBJ1-1; d_gene: .; CDR3aa: CASSVGTQNTEAFF; CDR3nt: TGTGCCAGTAGTGTCGGGACTCAGAACACTGAAGCTTTCTTT
v_gene: TRBV5-1; abundance: .; j_gene: TRBJ2-3; d_gene: TRBD2; CDR3aa: CASSDRLAGVDTQYF; CDR3nt: TGCGCCAGCAGCGACCGACTAGCGGGGGTTGATACGCAGTATTTT
v_gene: TRBV30; abundance: .; j_gene: TRBJ2-2; d_gene: TRBD2; CDR3aa: CAWSVRGDPNTGELFF; CDR3nt: TGTGCCTGGAGTGTACGGGGGGACCCGAACACCGGGGAGCTGTTTTTT
v_gene: TRBV21-1; abundance: .; j_gene: TRBJ1-2; d_gene: .; CDR3aa: CASSKRLGQDRDCPHYTF; CDR3nt: TGTGCCAGCAGCAAAAGGTTGGGACAGGATCGAGATTGCCCTCACTACACCTTC
v_gene: TRBV5-4; abundance: .; j_gene: TRBJ1-2; d_gene: TRBD1; CDR3aa: CASSLAGQANYGYTF; CDR3nt: TGTGCCAGCAGCTTGGCCGGACAGGCTAACTATGGCTACACCTTC
v_gene: TRBV7-6; abundance: few; j_gene: TRBJ2-5; d_gene: TRBD1; CDR3aa: CASSRQGFETQYF; CDR3nt: TGTGCCAGCAGTCGACAGGGTTTTGAGACCCAGTACTTC
v_gene: TRBV21-1; abundance: .; j_gene: TRBJ2-7; d_gene: .; CDR3aa: CASSKGTEWDRGHYEQYF; CDR3nt: TGTGCCAGCAGCAAGGGGACTGAATGGGACAGGGGACACTACGAGCAGTACTTC
v_gene: TRBV7-9; abundance: .; j_gene: TRBJ1-2; d_gene: TRBD1; CDR3aa: CASSGRGQRGYTF; CDR3nt: TGTGCCAGCAGCGGGCGGGGACAGAGAGGCTACACCTTC
v_gene: TRBV6-5; abundance: once; j_gene: TRBJ2-1; d_gene: .; CDR3aa: CASSLTISNEQFF; CDR3nt: TGTGCCAGTAGTTTAACTATCTCCAATGAGCAGTTCTTC
v_gene: TRBV2; abundance: .; j_gene: TRBJ1-1; d_gene: TRBD1; CDR3aa: CASSGQGNTEAFF; CDR3nt: TGTGCCAGCAGCGGACAGGGGAACACTGAAGCTTTCTTT
v_gene: TRBV5-6; abundance: .; j_gene: TRBJ2-7; d_gene: TRBD1; CDR3aa: CASSSRDGQALYEQYF; CDR3nt: TGTGCCAGCAGCTCTCGAGACGGACAGGCCCTCTACGAGCAGTACTTC
v_gene: TRBV19; abundance: .; j_gene: TRBJ1-2; d_gene: .; CDR3aa: CASQNGYTF; CDR3nt: TGTGCCAGCCAGAATGGCTACACCTTC
v_gene: TRBV28; abundance: .; j_gene: TRBJ1-2; d_gene: .; CDR3aa: CASSYPGLRTRGYTF; CDR3nt: TGTGCCAGCAGCTACCCGGGACTCCGAACGAGGGGCTACACCTTC
v_gene: TRBV11-2; abundance: .; j_gene: TRBJ2-7; d_gene: TRBD2; CDR3aa: CASSPGGTYEQYF; CDR3nt: TGTGCCAGCAGCCCGGGGGGTACCTACGAGCAGTACTTC
v_gene: TRBV4-1; abundance: .; j_gene: TRBJ2-1; d_gene: TRBD2; CDR3aa: CASSQPAGGNEQFF; CDR3nt: TGCGCCAGCAGCCAACCAGCGGGGGGGAATGAGCAGTTCTTC
v_gene: TRBV7-8; abundance: .; j_gene: TRBJ1-5; d_gene: TRBD1; CDR3aa: CASSQGGLGSQPQHF; CDR3nt: TGTGCCAGCAGCCAGGGGGGACTGGGCTCTCAGCCCCAGCATTTT
v_gene: TRBV2; abundance: .; j_gene: TRBJ2-5; d_gene: TRBD2; CDR3aa: CASSWKSGGAGETQYF; CDR3nt: TGTGCCAGCAGTTGGAAGAGCGGGGGGGCCGGGGAGACCCAGTACTTC
v_gene: TRBV29-1; abundance: once; j_gene: TRBJ2-7; d_gene: .; CDR3aa: CSGRGGDEQYF; CDR3nt: TGCAGCGGGAGGGGGGGAGACGAGCAGTACTTC
v_gene: TRBV9; abundance: once; j_gene: TRBJ1-1; d_gene: TRBD1; CDR3aa: CASSVGQWTGWGNTEAFF; CDR3nt: TGTGCCAGCAGCGTAGGGCAGTGGACAGGGTGGGGGAACACTGAAGCTTTCTTT
v_gene: TRBV6-4; abundance: few; j_gene: TRBJ2-7; d_gene: TRBD1; CDR3aa: CASSEPPGQGGHEQYF; CDR3nt: TGTGCCAGCAGTGAACCTCCGGGACAGGGGGGACACGAGCAGTACTTC
v_gene: TRBV19; abundance: once; j_gene: TRBJ2-2; d_gene: .; CDR3aa: CASNWGGTGELFF; CDR3nt: TGTGCCAGTAATTGGGGCGGCACCGGGGAGCTGTTTTTT
v_gene: TRBV6-5; abundance: few; j_gene: TRBJ1-2; d_gene: .; CDR3aa: CASSYKGGYNYGYTF; CDR3nt: TGTGCCAGCAGTTACAAGGGGGGGTATAACTATGGCTACACCTTC